These 8 T cell receptor beta chains were all obtained from the same sample, sequenced in a study of T cell repertoires in cytomegalovirus infection. A single record per CDR3 protein comes from TCRdb applying MiXCR to the reads. This table has roughly 190,000 distinct CDR3 sequences, about a tenth appearing once. Sequenced input: PBMCs. The origin of the receptors is a human donor in good health (CMV status not recorded). Some clones in this sample may be carry-over from other donors' samples.

This clonotype was counted only a few times. The chain is built from TRBV5-1 and TRBJ2-1, with D uncertain. The CDR3 length is 15 residues. Trimming took 0 bases from V and 6 from J, leaving 13 bases between them. The germline gives CDR1 SGHRS, CDR2 YFSETQ. DNA of the CDR3: TGCGCCAGCAGCTTGGGACCCTCCCAGTCCAATGAGCAGTTCTTC. Residues: CASSLGPSQSNEQFF.

This clonotype was observed at least ten times. The chain uses TRBV7-2 and TRBJ2-1; D not certain. Germline V gene lookup returns CDR1 SGHTA and CDR2 FQGNSA. The CDR3 covers 15 residues. V dropped 6 bases and J dropped 0 bases, with 12 bases sitting between them. The CDR3 reads CASRLGRTSYNEQFF. CDR3 DNA sequence: TGTGCCAGCAGGCTTGGACGAACCTCCTACAATGAGCAGTTCTTC.

This clonotype was observed a handful of times. V usage is TRBV20-1 and J usage is TRBJ2-7; TRBD1 matches 9 bases. CDR3 length: 16 amino acids. CDR1 is DFQATT, CDR2 SNEGSKA, per germline (reference sequence). After removal of 1 base from V and 1 base from J, the junction contained 8 bases not matched to a gene. The CDR3 sequence: CSARGGDRVPSYEQYF. The CDR3 DNA reads TGCAGTGCTAGAGGGGGGGACAGGGTACCATCCTACGAGCAGTACTTC.

At least ten counts were recorded for this clonotype. This sequence joins TRBV28 and TRBJ2-1; 10 bases match TRBD2. Germline V gives CDR1 MDHEN, CDR2 SYDVKM. The J segment lost 6 bases and the V segment lost 6 bases, leaving 5 bases of the junction unmatched. The CDR3 has 14 residues. CDR3 amino acids: CASSALAGVNEQFF. CDR3 nucleotides: TGTGCCAGCAGCGCCCTAGCGGGAGTCAATGAGCAGTTCTTC.

As regards this clonotype: This may be a read error, as it is one base from a much larger clone. This chain joins TRBV27 and TRBJ2-4; 10 nucleotides agree with TRBD2. The CDR3 runs 12 residues. Germline V lookup: CDR1 MNHEY, CDR2 SMNVEV (reference sequence). DNA of the CDR3: TGTGCCAGCAGTCCTAGACTAGCGGGTGCAACTTTC. Encoded protein: CASSPRLAGATF.

The chain employs TRBV4-3 and TRBJ1-2; TRBD1 might be the D (6 bases). Per the germline V gene, CDR1 is LGHNA and CDR2 is YSLEER. The CDR3 covers 16 residues. V lost 0 bases to trimming and J lost 8 bases, with 19 bases between them. The CDR3 sequence is CASSQELSRGARGYTF. CDR3 in DNA: TGCGCCAGCAGCCAAGAACTGTCGCGGGGGGCACGGGGCTACACCTTC.

This clonotype has only a few counts. The J gene is TRBJ2-7, the V gene TRBV3-1; 7 nucleotides agree with TRBD2. Germline lookup yields CDR1 LGHDT and CDR2 YNNKEL (reference sequence). The ends lost 0 bases at V and 2 bases at J; junction bases unmatched: 4. The CDR3 extends over 15 amino acids. CDR3 sequence (DNA): TGTGCCAGCAGCCAAGATCGGGACTACCCCTACGAGCAGTACTTC. Residues: CASSQDRDYPYEQYF.

This clonotype was seen at least ten times. The chain couples TRBV7-2 to TRBJ2-5, with a tentative D call TRBD2 (6 bases). Trimming cost V 5 bases and J 5 bases, with 12 bases left between them. The CDR3 contains 13 residues. Germline V CDR1 and CDR2: SGHTA, FQGNSA. The CDR3 bases are TGTGCCAGCAGCCTACTAGCTGGGGAGACCCAGTACTTC. Its protein product is CASSLLAGETQYF.